These 5 T cell receptor beta chains came from one sample sequenced in a study of cytomegalovirus exposure and HLA in healthy donors (TCRdb year 2017). The library was generated by the immunoSEQ multiplex PCR assay. A mixture of 60 forward primers for TCR Vbeta segments and 13 reverse primers for TCR Jbeta segments was used in the multiplex PCR. In TCRdb, the immuneACCESS table is reduced to in-frame sequences with V and J assigned. These tables do not hold every clone; where another copy was compared, an unresolved V gene accounts for under half, and the others remain unexplained. This sample comprises about 150,000 clones, roughly 78% of them detected only once. The ten largest account for around 13% of the sample. The sequenced sample was PBMCs. The receptors were gathered from a woman aged 45-65 years in good health and CMV-seropositive.

The chain joins TRBV4-1 to TRBJ1-5; D is possibly TRBD1 (5 bases). Trimming removed 3 bases from V and 0 bases from J, with 15 bases in between. Germline V gene data show CDR1 as MGHRA and CDR2 as YSYEKL. The CDR3 spans 17 residues. Written as DNA, the CDR3 is TGCGCCAGCAGCCAGGGACTACTTACAGTTAGCAATCAGCCCCAGCATTTT. Translating it yields CASSQGLLTVSNQPQHF.

This clone occurred a few times. In DNA form, the CDR3 reads TGTGCCAGCAGTGAAGCGCTTCGGGTAGGGGGCGGCTACACCTTC. Translated: CASSEALRVGGGYTF. The chain recombines TRBV6-1 with TRBJ1-2, with 7 bases matching TRBD1. The CDR3 is 15 residues long. The germline CDR1 and CDR2 sequences are MNHNS and SASEGT. The trim removed 0 bases at V and 8 bases at J, leaving 9 bases unmatched.

J is TRBJ1-3 and V is TRBV5-1; 8 bases are shared with TRBD1. The germline V gene encodes CDR1 SGHRS and CDR2 YFSETQ. CDR3 length equals 13 residues. The V segment lost 7 bases and the J segment 6 bases; nucleotides outside the gene matches: 6. The CDR3 nucleotides read TGCGCCAGCGGACAGGGTAGCGAAAACACCATATATTTT. This sequence encodes CASGQGSENTIYF.

The V and J genes are TRBV7-6 and TRBJ1-3; D is ambiguous. Germline assignment: CDR1 SGHVS and CDR2 FNYEAQ. V lost 5 bases and J 0 bases, leaving 11 bases between the germline ends. The CDR3 has 15 residues. CDR3 DNA sequence: TGTGCCAGCAGCCCAGCTGGGAGCTCTGGAAACACCATATATTTT. Protein sequence: CASSPAGSSGNTIYF. Full variable domain (remainder filled in from reference TRBV7-6 and TRBJ1-3): GAGVSQSPRYKVTKRGQDVALRCDPISGHVSLYWYRQALGQGPEFLTYFNYEAQQDKSGLPNDRFSAERPEGSISTLTIQRTEQRDSAMYRCASSPAGSSGNTIYFGEGSWLTVV.

This rearrangement joins TRBV5-1 to TRBJ2-1; 8 bases match TRBD2. The CDR3 consists of 15 residues. The junction had 11 bases not matched to a gene; V was cut back by 5 bases and J by 7 bases. The germline CDR1 and CDR2 sequences are SGHRS and YFSETQ. The CDR3 protein is CASSQSGGLWNEQFF. In nucleotides, the CDR3 is TGCGCCAGCAGTCAGAGCGGGGGCCTGTGGAATGAGCAGTTCTTC.